This T cell receptor beta chain was identified in a study of regulatory T cells in long-lasting Graves disease. A few counts support this clonotype. Antigen: not known. Time point noted: persistent/refractory GD, antithyroid drugs over 5 years with positive TRAb. The authors made the TCR library using RNA they extracted from PBMCs. Through Arm-PCR of CDR3 regions and iRepertoire HTBI primers, TCR beta libraries were built. In TCRdb, the multiplex PCR reads were re-called with MiXCR into one record per CDR3 protein. The profile shows around 400,000 distinct CDR3 sequences, 21% of them singletons. General study points: New patients shared fewer public clonotypes (roughly 1,000) than persistent patients did (roughly 2,500).

The source is a female donor with Graves disease. This specimen was peripheral blood mononuclear cells (PBMCs), taken when the disease was refractory, from a patient treated with antithyroid drugs.

Here the CDR3 reads CSVRAEPFDTGELFF. In DNA, the CDR3 is TGCAGCGTCAGGGCTGAGCCCTTTGACACCGGGGAGCTGTTTTTT. This chain uses TRBV29-1 with TRBJ2-2, with D possibly TRBD1 on 5 matching bases. V was pared by 6 bases and J by 3 bases, with 17 bases between. Germline V gene sequence: CDR1 SQVTM, CDR2 ANQGSEA. This CDR3 has 15 residues.